The present T cell receptor beta chain was sequenced within a study of blood T cell repertoires in COVID-19. Study context: Italy, Spain and the United States were the sources of the convalescent and acute COVID-19 samples. Sources were T cells, B-cell-depleted T cells, or PBMCs; the material itself was cDNA or gDNA.

The CDR3 is made up of 17 amino acids. Trimming stripped 6 bases from V and 0 bases from J, with 20 bases between. From germline, CDR1 is KGHSH and CDR2 LQKENI. Authors' data handling: Estimation of nucleated cell counts relied on the amplification of reference gene primers. TCRdb's table, derived via immunoSEQ multiplex PCR, lists solely in-frame clones and lacks some. V, J and clone size are taken as reported in that table, and D and trimming were inferred from the DNA itself. Among tens of thousands of clones listed, 70% to 90% were seen once. This clonotype was sampled from a human donor in a cohort sampled during active COVID-19. The donor label of this sample is uncertain. The sequencing sample was made of peripheral blood. The rearrangement joins TRBV18 to TRBJ1-1; D may be TRBD1 (5 bases). DNA for the CDR3: TGTGCCAGCTCTATCAGGGCCTTTAAAGCTATGAACACTGAAGCTTTCTTT. Protein product: CASSIRAFKAMNTEAFF.